The 25 T cell receptor beta chains below come from one sample, sequenced in a study of OX40 agonist ivuxolimab in advanced cancers. Sequenced by immunoSEQ multiplex PCR; TCRdb stores in-frame clones only, minus some. This sample has 26,000 or so clones, with about 81% found just once. Sequences were derived from CD4+ or CD8+ T cells sorted from blood, sampled in a trial of the OX40 agonist ivuxolimab. The receptors stem from an adult with an advanced solid tumor such as melanoma, head and neck, liver or kidney cancer.

The chain joins TRBV11-3 to TRBJ2-3, with D possibly being TRBD2 (7 bases). Germline lookup yields CDR1 SGHNT and CDR2 YENEEA. This CDR3 spans 14 amino acids. The V and J ends lost 8 bases and 3 bases respectively, with 15 bases between them. CDR3 bases: TGTGCCAGCCGTCAGAGGGGGGGGACAGATACGCAGTATTTT. The encoded protein is CASRQRGGTDTQYF.

The chain combines TRBV10-3 with TRBJ1-1, with unresolved D. Trimming pared 5 bases from V and 0 bases from J, leaving 10 bases between. The CDR3 is 14 residues long. Germline V gene lookup returns CDR1 ENHRY and CDR2 SYGVKD. The CDR3 DNA sequence: TGTGCCATCAGTCCCGATGGGGTGAACACTGAAGCTTTCTTT. Its translation: CAISPDGVNTEAFF.

V is TRBV5-6 and J is TRBJ2-5; TRBD1 agrees at 8 bases. V lost 4 bases, J lost 5 bases, and 7 bases stayed unmatched. The length of the CDR3 is 14 residues. Germline V lookup: CDR1 SGHDT, CDR2 YYEEEE. CDR3 sequence (DNA): TGTGCCAGCAGCCTTCGACAGGGGCTGGAGACCCAGTACTTC. Protein product: CASSLRQGLETQYF.

The chain recombines TRBV27 with TRBJ2-7, with 7 bases aligning to TRBD1. V dropped 5 bases and J dropped 0; count of bases not matched to a gene: 4. The CDR3 has 14 residues. Germline loops: CDR1 MNHEY, CDR2 SMNVEV (reference sequence). The CDR3 here is CASSNRDSSYEQYF. For the CDR3, the DNA is TGTGCCAGCAGTAACCGGGACAGCTCCTACGAGCAGTACTTC.

The rearrangement links TRBV27 to TRBJ1-1; 10 bases align to TRBD1. Per the germline V gene, CDR1 is MNHEY and CDR2 is SMNVEV (reference sequence). The J segment lost 13 bases and the V segment lost 1 base, leaving 15 bases of the junction unmatched. This CDR3 is built from 16 residues. The CDR3 loop reads CASSLWETGGRADGFF. The CDR3 bases are TGTGCCAGCAGTTTATGGGAGACAGGGGGCCGGGCCGACGGTTTCTTT.

The chain carries TRBV5-6 and TRBJ2-1; D not certain. V lost 1 base and J lost 4, with 9 bases in between. This CDR3 spans 14 amino acids. The germline CDR1 and CDR2 sequences are SGHDT and YYEEEE. This CDR3 is CASSLSVAYNEQFF. For the CDR3, the DNA is TGTGCCAGCAGCTTGTCGGTCGCATACAATGAGCAGTTCTTC.

This chain uses TRBV27 with TRBJ1-6; 10 bases are shared with TRBD1. The junction had 9 bases not matched to a gene; V was cut back by 6 bases and J by 4 bases. The CDR3 is 17 amino acids. The germline CDR1 and CDR2 sequences are MNHEY and SMNVEV (reference sequence). Here the CDR3 reads CASRYMTGGGYNSPLHF. CDR3 coding DNA: TGTGCCAGCAGATACATGACAGGGGGCGGATATAATTCACCCCTCCACTTT.

In its sample, this clone was seen a few times. V and J are TRBV9 and TRBJ1-3; D is perhaps TRBD1 (5 bases). The CDR3 has 13 amino acids. Germline assignment: CDR1 SGDLS and CDR2 YYNGEE. The V end was cut by 7 bases, the J end by 3 bases, with 11 bases between. In nucleotides, the CDR3 is TGTGCCAGCGCGGGGGGAGTTGGAAACACCATATATTTT. Its protein is CASAGGVGNTIYF.

The chain couples TRBV5-1 to TRBJ1-2, with 9 bases identical to TRBD1. With V trimmed by 4 bases and J by 8 bases, 6 bases remained unmatched. This CDR3 is built from 13 residues. The germline CDR1 and CDR2 sequences are SGHRS and YFSETQ. The CDR3 sequence: CASSLTGGGGYTF. CDR3 nucleotide sequence: TGCGCCAGCAGCCTGACAGGGGGAGGCGGCTACACCTTC.

This chain connects TRBV19 to TRBJ2-1, with unresolved D. Germline-derived CDR1 and CDR2 are LNHDA and SQIVND (reference sequence). V lost 1 base and J 7 bases, leaving 5 bases between the germline ends. The CDR3 contains 12 residues. Written as DNA, the CDR3 is TGTGCCAGTAGTATAGGGGTGAATGAGCAGTTCTTC. Amino acids: CASSIGVNEQFF.

The CDR3 nucleotides read TGTGCCTGGACAACTGGCTACGAGCAGTACTTC. Residues: CAWTTGYEQYF. The chain has TRBV30 and TRBJ2-7, with D hard to call. The CDR3 length is 11 residues. The V end was cut by 4 bases, the J end by 3 bases, with 7 bases between. Germline V gene lookup returns CDR1 GTSNPN and CDR2 SVGIG (reference sequence).

V is TRBV7-8 and J is TRBJ2-3; TRBD2 matches at 9 bases. J gave up 1 base and V 7 bases, and 15 bases lay outside the gene matches. The CDR3 length is 18 residues. Germline CDR1 SGHVS, CDR2 FQNEAQ. Written as DNA, the CDR3 is TGTGCCAGCACTTTGCGTCTAGCGGGGCTATCCCGCACAGATACGCAGTATTTT. The encoded protein is CASTLRLAGLSRTDTQYF.

This chain uses TRBV6-1 with TRBJ2-3; TRBD1 agrees at 7 bases. V shed 1 base and J 3 bases; nucleotides not matched to a gene: 7. This CDR3 has 16 residues. The germline gives CDR1 MNHNS, CDR2 SASEGT. The CDR3 DNA sequence: TGTGCCAGCAGTGAAGTCAGGGGGAGTGGGACAGATACGCAGTATTTT. This encodes CASSEVRGSGTDTQYF.

J is TRBJ1-1 and V is TRBV29-1; D perhaps matches TRBD1 (6 bases). The CDR3 extends over 14 amino acids. CDR1 is SQVTM and CDR2 is ANQGSEA in the germline V gene. The V and J ends lost 4 bases and 4 bases respectively, with 16 bases between them. CDR3 in amino acids: CSVVGAPRGTEAFF. The CDR3 bases are TGCAGCGTTGTGGGGGCCCCTAGGGGCACTGAAGCTTTCTTT.

This clone was seen a few times. As DNA, the CDR3 is TGTGCCTGGAGTACGGGGGGGAACACTGAAGCTTTCTTT. Encoded protein: CAWSTGGNTEAFF. The chain uses TRBV30 and TRBJ1-1; D may be TRBD1 (5 bases). CDR1 is GTSNPN, CDR2 SVGIG, per germline (reference sequence). V lost 2 bases to trimming and J lost 1 base, with 8 bases between them. This CDR3 is 13 amino acids long. Full variable domain (rest looked up from reference TRBV30 and TRBJ1-1): SQTIHQWPATLVQPVGSPLSLECTVEGTSNPNLYWYRQAAGRGLQLLFYSVGIGQISSEVPQNLSASRPQDRQFILSSKKLLLSDSGFYLCAWSTGGNTEAFFGQGTRLTVV.

This clone was detected only once. The chain joins TRBV9 to TRBJ2-5, with 7 bases aligning to TRBD1. CDR3 length: 17 amino acids. Unmatched junction bases numbered 13, after V lost 0 bases and J lost 5 bases. The germline V gene has CDR1 SGDLS and CDR2 YYNGEE. The CDR3 coding sequence is TGTGCCAGCAGCGTAGAGGGGGCGGGTGCACTCGGGGAGACCCAGTACTTC. Translated: CASSVEGAGALGETQYF.

This sequence joins TRBV29-1 and TRBJ1-1, with D unresolved. The germline V gene has CDR1 SQVTM and CDR2 ANQGSEA. The CDR3 totals 11 residues. Trimming left V 3 bases short and J 1 base short, with 3 bases between. CDR3 region: CSVDRNTEAFF. The CDR3 DNA sequence: TGCAGCGTTGACAGGAACACTGAAGCTTTCTTT.

The chain recombines TRBV27 with TRBJ2-7; D perhaps matches TRBD1 (6 bases). CDR1 is MNHEY, CDR2 SMNVEV, per germline (reference sequence). Trimming cost V 2 bases and J 0 bases, with 14 bases left between them. This CDR3 region has 16 residues. The CDR3: CASSLRPPGHSYEQYF. In DNA, the CDR3 is TGTGCCAGCAGTTTACGACCCCCGGGACACTCCTACGAGCAGTACTTC.

This sequence joins TRBV6-4 and TRBJ2-1; TRBD2 matches 8 bases. This CDR3 contains 16 residues. From germline, CDR1 is MRHNA and CDR2 SNTAGT. The V and J ends lost 5 bases and 2 bases, in that order; junction bases with no gene match: 8. The chain's CDR3 is CASSPREGGPYNEQFF. The CDR3 nucleotides are TGTGCCAGCAGTCCTCGGGAGGGGGGGCCCTACAATGAGCAGTTCTTC.

This clone has more than one count but fewer than ten. The chain carries TRBV5-1 and TRBJ1-1; unclear D gene. With 0 bases removed from V and 1 base from J, the gap between germline ends came to 10 bases. The CDR3 totals 15 residues. Per the germline V gene, CDR1 is SGHRS and CDR2 is YFSETQ. The CDR3 DNA reads as TGCGCCAGCAGCTTGGAAGAATTCGGGAACACTGAAGCTTTCTTT. Translating gives CASSLEEFGNTEAFF. The variable domain in full, with the rest retrieved from reference TRBV5-1 and TRBJ1-1, is KAGVTQTPRYLIKTRGQQVTLSCSPISGHRSVSWYQQTPGQGLQFLFEYFSETQRNKGNFPGRFSGRQFSNSRSEMNVSTLELGDSALYLCASSLEEFGNTEAFFGQGTRLTVV.

The chain employs TRBV2 and TRBJ2-7; 10 nucleotides align to TRBD1. Trimming cost V 8 bases and J 3 bases; bases outside gene matches: 10. This CDR3 is 15 amino acids long. CDR1 and CDR2 (germline): SNHLY, FYNNEI. The CDR3 sequence: CASQGDRGLVYEQYF. Here the CDR3 DNA reads TGTGCCAGCCAGGGGGACAGGGGCCTCGTCTACGAGCAGTACTTC.

The J gene is TRBJ2-1, the V gene TRBV10-1, with 9 bases that match TRBD1. The V gene end was trimmed by 2 bases and the J gene end by 5 bases; junction bases not matched to a gene: 10. The CDR3 runs 17 residues. CDR1 and CDR2 from the germline V gene are WNHNN and SYGVQD (reference sequence). CDR3 in DNA: TGCGCCAGCAGTGAGACGAAGGGACAGGGAGAGGACAATGAGCAGTTCTTC. As protein: CASSETKGQGEDNEQFF.

The genes are TRBV29-1 and TRBJ1-2; D is perhaps TRBD1 (6 bases). Germline V gene lookup returns CDR1 SQVTM and CDR2 ANQGSEA. Trimming cost V 0 bases and J 5 bases, with 16 bases left between them. The CDR3 spans 15 residues. The CDR3 DNA sequence: TGCAGCGTTGAAGACTCCGGGACAACCAATTATGGCTACACCTTC. This gives the protein CSVEDSGTTNYGYTF.

This clone was seen once. This chain uses TRBV19 with TRBJ1-3, with a weak D call TRBD1 (6 bases). Germline V gene sequence: CDR1 LNHDA, CDR2 SQIVND (reference sequence). The CDR3 extends over 15 amino acids. V shed 7 bases and J shed 2 bases, with 15 bases lying between them. The CDR3 DNA reads as TGTGCCAGTACCCGATTGGGGGGCACTGGAAACACCATATATTTT. It yields the protein CASTRLGGTGNTIYF.

The V call is TRBV7-6, the J call TRBJ2-7, with D possibly matching TRBD2 (7 bases). V was shortened by 1 base and J by 5 bases, with 15 bases between the two germline ends. The germline V gene has CDR1 SGHVS and CDR2 FNYEAQ. The CDR3 is made up of 15 amino acids. This CDR3 reads CASSLGGGPRDEQYF. The DNA for the CDR3 is TGTGCCAGCAGCTTAGGGGGGGGGCCTCGGGACGAGCAGTACTTC.